This TCR beta chain was observed in a study of blood T cells in healthy people across ages. In this sample, this clonotype turned up a few times. Sample-barcoded 5' priming and a J-beta primer mix drove a second PCR of 7 to 11 cycles. Each CDR3 protein gets one entry after TCRdb re-called the 5' RACE reads with MiXCR. The repertoire consists of fewer than 1,000,000 distinct CDR3 sequences, with under 55% occurring once and the leading ten covering around 21%. Germline CDR1 SGHTA, CDR2 FQGNSA. Trimming cost V 6 bases and J 4 bases, with 21 bases left between them. The CDR3 is 16 amino acids. This receptor was identified in a man in his sixties in good health. The sequencing sample was made of blood. The chain links TRBV7-2 to TRBJ2-5; weak D call: TRBD1 (7 bases). CDR3 protein: CASRQNDRVGGETQYF. DNA of the CDR3: TGTGCCAGCAGGCAGAACGACAGGGTGGGAGGAGAGACCCAGTACTTC.